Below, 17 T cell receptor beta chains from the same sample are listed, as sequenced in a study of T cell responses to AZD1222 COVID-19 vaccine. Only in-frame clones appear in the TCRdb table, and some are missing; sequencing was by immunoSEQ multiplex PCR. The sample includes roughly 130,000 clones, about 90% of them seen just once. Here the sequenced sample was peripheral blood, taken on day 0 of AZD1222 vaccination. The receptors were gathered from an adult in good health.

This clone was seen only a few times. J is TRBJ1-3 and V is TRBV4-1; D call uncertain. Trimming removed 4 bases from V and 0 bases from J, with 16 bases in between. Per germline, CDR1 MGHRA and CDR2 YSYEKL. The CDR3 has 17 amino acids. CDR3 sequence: CASSLRGGEASGNTIYF. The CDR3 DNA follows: TGCGCCAGCAGCCTTAGAGGTGGAGAGGCCTCTGGAAACACCATATATTTT.

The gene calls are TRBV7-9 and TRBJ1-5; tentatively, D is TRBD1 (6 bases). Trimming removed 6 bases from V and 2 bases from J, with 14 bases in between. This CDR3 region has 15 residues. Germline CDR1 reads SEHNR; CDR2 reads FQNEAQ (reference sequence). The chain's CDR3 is CASSGTGSGNQPQHF. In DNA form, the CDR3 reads TGTGCCAGCAGTGGAACAGGGTCCGGCAATCAGCCCCAGCATTTT.

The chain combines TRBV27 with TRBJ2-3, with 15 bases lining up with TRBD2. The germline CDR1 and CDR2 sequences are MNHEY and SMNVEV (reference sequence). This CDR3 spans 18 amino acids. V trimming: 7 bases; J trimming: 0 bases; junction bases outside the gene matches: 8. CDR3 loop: CASTPGLAGGRSTDTQYF. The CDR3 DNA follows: TGTGCCAGCACCCCGGGACTAGCGGGGGGAAGAAGCACAGATACGCAGTATTTT.

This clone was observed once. This CDR3 is CASSYDRLSGNTIYF. The CDR3 DNA is TGTGCCAGCAGCTATGACAGACTCTCTGGAAACACCATATATTTT. The chain employs TRBV28 and TRBJ1-3; D possibly corresponds to TRBD1 (5 bases). The CDR3 length is 15 residues. V was shortened by 6 bases and J by 0 bases, with 12 bases between the two germline ends. CDR1 MDHEN and CDR2 SYDVKM come from the germline V gene.

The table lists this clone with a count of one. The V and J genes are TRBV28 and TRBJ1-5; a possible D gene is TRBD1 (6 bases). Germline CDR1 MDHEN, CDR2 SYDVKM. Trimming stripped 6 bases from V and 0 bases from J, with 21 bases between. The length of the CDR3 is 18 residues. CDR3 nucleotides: TGTGCCAGCAGCCCCCCCGGGGGGCGGTTTTCTAGCAATCAGCCCCAGCATTTT. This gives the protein CASSPPGGRFSSNQPQHF.

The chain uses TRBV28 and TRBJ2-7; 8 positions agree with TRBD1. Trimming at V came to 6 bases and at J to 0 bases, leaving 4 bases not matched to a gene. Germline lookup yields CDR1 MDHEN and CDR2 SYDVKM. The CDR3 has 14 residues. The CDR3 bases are TGTGCCAGCAGAGGACAGGGCAGCTCCTACGAGCAGTACTTC. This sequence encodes CASRGQGSSYEQYF.

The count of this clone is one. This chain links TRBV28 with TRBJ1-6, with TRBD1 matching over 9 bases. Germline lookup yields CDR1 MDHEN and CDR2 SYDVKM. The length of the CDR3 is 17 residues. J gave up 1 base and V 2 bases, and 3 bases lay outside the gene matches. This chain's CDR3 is CASSLDRGGSYNSPLHF. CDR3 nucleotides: TGTGCCAGCAGTTTAGACAGGGGGGGATCCTATAATTCACCCCTCCACTTT.

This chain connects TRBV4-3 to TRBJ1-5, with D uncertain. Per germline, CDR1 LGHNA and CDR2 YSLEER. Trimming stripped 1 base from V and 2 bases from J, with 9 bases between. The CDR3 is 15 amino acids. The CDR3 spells CASSQAAGGNQPQHF. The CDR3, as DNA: TGCGCCAGCAGCCAAGCTGCAGGCGGCAATCAGCCCCAGCATTTT.

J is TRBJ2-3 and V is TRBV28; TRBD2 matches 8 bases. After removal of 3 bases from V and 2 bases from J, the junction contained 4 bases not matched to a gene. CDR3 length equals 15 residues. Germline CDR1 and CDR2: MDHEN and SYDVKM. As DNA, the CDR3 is TGTGCCAGCAGTTTTGAGCGGGGGACCACAGATACGCAGTATTTT. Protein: CASSFERGTTDTQYF. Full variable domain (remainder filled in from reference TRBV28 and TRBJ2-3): DVKVTQSSRYLVKRTGEKVFLECVQDMDHENMFWYRQDPGLGLRLIYFSYDVKMKEKGDIPEGYSVSREKKERFSLILESASTNQTSMYLCASSFERGTTDTQYFGPGTRLTVL.

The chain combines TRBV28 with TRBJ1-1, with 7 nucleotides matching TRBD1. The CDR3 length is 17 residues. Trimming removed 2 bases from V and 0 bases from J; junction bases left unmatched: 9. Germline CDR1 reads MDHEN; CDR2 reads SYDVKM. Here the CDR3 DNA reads TGTGCCAGCAGTTTAATAGGGGGCGCCGATCTGAACACTGAAGCTTTCTTT. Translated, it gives CASSLIGGADLNTEAFF.

This chain's CDR3 is CATSRDTEETQYF. The CDR3 DNA is TGTGCCACCAGCAGAGATACAGAAGAGACCCAGTACTTC. This sequence joins TRBV15 and TRBJ2-5; D gene uncertain. V gave up 0 bases and J gave up 3 bases, with 5 bases separating them. This CDR3 contains 13 residues. The V gene's germline CDR1 is LNHNV and CDR2 YYDKDF (reference sequence).

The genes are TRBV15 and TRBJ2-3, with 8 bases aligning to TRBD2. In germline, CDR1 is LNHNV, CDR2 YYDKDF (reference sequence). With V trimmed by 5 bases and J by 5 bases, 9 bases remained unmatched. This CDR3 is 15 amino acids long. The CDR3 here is CATSPRGLGEDTQYF. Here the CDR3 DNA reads TGTGCCACCAGCCCGCGGGGACTAGGCGAAGATACGCAGTATTTT.

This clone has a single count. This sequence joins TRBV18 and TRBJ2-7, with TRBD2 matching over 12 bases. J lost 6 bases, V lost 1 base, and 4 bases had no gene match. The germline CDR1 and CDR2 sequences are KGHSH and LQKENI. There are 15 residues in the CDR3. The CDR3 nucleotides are TGTGCCAGCTCACCACTCCTAGCGGGGGGGGGCGAGCAGTACTTC. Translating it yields CASSPLLAGGGEQYF.

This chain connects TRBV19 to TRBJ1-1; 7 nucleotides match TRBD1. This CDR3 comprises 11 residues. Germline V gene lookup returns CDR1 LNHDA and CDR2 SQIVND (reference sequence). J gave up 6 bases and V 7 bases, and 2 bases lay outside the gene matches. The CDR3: CASIQGAEAFF. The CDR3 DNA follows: TGTGCCAGTATCCAGGGGGCTGAAGCTTTCTTT.

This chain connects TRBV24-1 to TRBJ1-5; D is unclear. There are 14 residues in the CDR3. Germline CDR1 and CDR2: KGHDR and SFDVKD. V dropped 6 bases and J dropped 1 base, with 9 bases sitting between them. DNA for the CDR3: TGTGCCACCAGTACAGACCTGAGCAATCAGCCCCAGCATTTT. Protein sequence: CATSTDLSNQPQHF.

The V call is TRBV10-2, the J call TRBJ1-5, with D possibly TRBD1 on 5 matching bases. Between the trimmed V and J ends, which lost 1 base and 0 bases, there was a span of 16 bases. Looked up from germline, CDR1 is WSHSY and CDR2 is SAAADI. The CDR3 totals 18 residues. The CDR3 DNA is TGCGCCAGCAGTGAGTGGTCGGGGAGAAGGGGTAGCAATCAGCCCCAGCATTTT. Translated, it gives CASSEWSGRRGSNQPQHF.

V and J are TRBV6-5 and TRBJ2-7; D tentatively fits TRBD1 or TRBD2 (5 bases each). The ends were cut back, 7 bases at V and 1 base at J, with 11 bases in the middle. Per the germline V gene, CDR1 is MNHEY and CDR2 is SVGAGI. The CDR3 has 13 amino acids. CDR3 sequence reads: CASITGPSYEQYF. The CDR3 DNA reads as TGTGCCAGCATTACGGGACCTTCCTACGAGCAGTACTTC.